This TCR beta chain is from a study of CD8 T cells in Susac syndrome. The sequenced target, TCR beta, came from blood CD8+ and CD4+ T cells. The authors negatively isolated CD8+ and CD4+ T cells and FACS-enriched TEMRA cells. RNA in amounts of 0.5 to 1 ug was reverse transcribed with random hexamers. By means of immunoSEQ multiplex PCR, TCR beta CDR3 spanning 54 Vbeta and 13 Jbeta underwent amplification. MiXCR was run by TCRdb on the immunoSEQ multiplex PCR reads, yielding one entry per CDR3 protein. The sample comprises about 85,000 distinct CDR3 sequences, over 90% of which are singletons, and under 0.5% rests with the top ten. To note about this clonotype: Its antigen remains unidentified.

Study-level results: CD8+ clonal expansion in Susac peaked in TEMRA cells and active patients.

V trimming: 7 bases; J trimming: 7 bases; junction bases outside the gene matches: 10. There are 15 residues in the CDR3. Germline assignment: CDR1 MNHEY and CDR2 SVGAGI. The clonotype comes from a human donor with Susac syndrome. This chain links TRBV6-5 with TRBJ2-1; 10 bases align to TRBD2. Sample: CD8+ T cells from PBMCs. The CDR3 DNA reads TGTGCCAGCACCCCCCTAGCGGGAGTGGATAATGAGCAGTTCTTC. Protein: CASTPLAGVDNEQFF.